These 21 T cell receptor beta chains share one sample of origin, sequenced in a study of blood T cell repertoires in COVID-19. Using immunoSEQ multiplex PCR, the repertoire was profiled, and TCRdb retains in-frame clones only, with some absent. The data hold some 76,000 clones, with around nine tenths observed a single time. The specimen was peripheral blood. Receptors were obtained from a man aged 55 to 70 with acute or convalescent COVID-19.

The chain is built from TRBV5-1 and TRBJ2-7, with TRBD1 identical over 9 bases. This CDR3 is 18 amino acids long. Germline lookup yields CDR1 SGHRS and CDR2 YFSETQ. V was clipped by 6 bases and J by 5 bases; unmatched bases: 21. In DNA form, the CDR3 reads TGCGCCAGCACCGACCGGGACAGGGTCCTTGCTGGGCCCCACGAGCAGTACTTC. The encoded protein is CASTDRDRVLAGPHEQYF.

The chain combines TRBV6-6 with TRBJ2-1, with 11 bases that match TRBD2. The CDR3 is 16 residues long. Trimming removed 5 bases from V and 4 bases from J; junction bases left unmatched: 7. Germline CDR1 is MNHNY and CDR2 is SVGAGI (reference sequence). CDR3 sequence: CASSLAGTSGYNEQFF. The DNA of the CDR3 is TGTGCCAGCAGTCTGGCCGGGACTAGCGGATACAATGAGCAGTTCTTC.

V is TRBV5-1 and J is TRBJ2-5, with D perhaps TRBD1 (6 bases). This CDR3 comprises 15 residues. Trimming took 7 bases from V and 5 from J, leaving 21 bases between them. Per the germline V gene, CDR1 is SGHRS and CDR2 is YFSETQ. The CDR3: CASATELGASETQYF. The CDR3 region has the DNA TGCGCCAGCGCAACCGAATTGGGGGCATCGGAGACCCAGTACTTC.

The rearrangement joins TRBV4-1 to TRBJ1-2; TRBD1 matches 7 bases. The CDR3 length is 15 residues. Trimming cost V 1 base and J 4 bases; bases outside gene matches: 6. CDR1 is MGHRA, CDR2 YSYEKL, per germline. The CDR3 loop reads CASSQVVPGGYGYTF. The CDR3 nucleotides are TGCGCCAGCAGCCAAGTTGTGCCAGGGGGCTATGGCTACACCTTC.

V is TRBV30 and J is TRBJ1-5; 7 bases fit TRBD1. This CDR3 spans 17 amino acids. Trimming cost V 1 base and J 3 bases; bases outside gene matches: 12. The germline gives CDR1 GTSNPN, CDR2 SVGIG (reference sequence). CDR3 in amino acids: CAWSGRDRTRNNQPQHF. Written as DNA, the CDR3 is TGTGCCTGGAGTGGAAGGGACAGAACTCGTAACAATCAGCCCCAGCATTTT.

The chain recombines TRBV12-5 with TRBJ2-7; 11 bases fit TRBD1. Germline trimming cut 5 bases from V and 6 bases from J; bases unmatched to any gene: 9. This CDR3 comprises 15 residues. CDR1 and CDR2 from the germline V gene are LGHNT and FRNRAP. The CDR3 here is CASGRGTGGGGEQYF. The CDR3 DNA follows: TGTGCTAGTGGTCGGGGGACAGGGGGTGGTGGCGAGCAGTACTTC.

The chain uses TRBV9 and TRBJ2-1, with 8 nucleotides matching TRBD1. Per germline, CDR1 SGDLS and CDR2 YYNGEE. This CDR3 comprises 15 residues. With V trimmed by 4 bases and J by 0 bases, 3 bases remained unmatched. The DNA of the CDR3 is TGTGCCAGCAGCCGCGGGACAGGCTCCTACAATGAGCAGTTCTTC. This sequence encodes CASSRGTGSYNEQFF.

The chain couples TRBV29-1 to TRBJ2-5, with a weak D call TRBD2 (7 bases). Trimming shortened V by 4 bases and J by 5 bases, and 17 bases separated the two germline ends. The CDR3 runs 14 residues. Germline V gene lookup returns CDR1 SQVTM and CDR2 ANQGSEA. CDR3 sequence reads: CSVAARGPGETQYF. The CDR3 nucleotides are TGCAGCGTTGCGGCGCGGGGGCCAGGGGAGACCCAGTACTTC.

V gene TRBV19 combines with J gene TRBJ2-2; 7 nucleotides line up with TRBD1. V shed 6 bases, J shed 3 bases, and the junction held 13 bases outside the gene matches. This CDR3 spans 17 amino acids. CDR1 and CDR2 from the germline V gene are LNHDA and SQIVND (reference sequence). The CDR3 bases are TGTGCCAGTAGCATCACCCTCTTCCAGGGGGACACCGGGGAGCTGTTTTTT. It codes for CASSITLFQGDTGELFF.

This clone appeared a few times. The chain employs TRBV19 and TRBJ2-2; 10 bases match TRBD2. The CDR3 is 15 amino acids. Germline CDR1 reads LNHDA; CDR2 reads SQIVND (reference sequence). Losses at the gene ends were 4 bases for V and 7 bases for J; bases not matched to a gene: 6. The CDR3 DNA reads as TGTGCCAGTAGTACAGCGGGGGGGCATGGCGGGGAGCTGTTTTTT. Protein: CASSTAGGHGGELFF.

This chain uses TRBV24-1 with TRBJ2-2; D gene ambiguous. V was trimmed by 8 bases and J by 3 bases, leaving 30 bases between them. Per germline, CDR1 KGHDR and CDR2 SFDVKD. The CDR3 spans 20 residues. The CDR3 spells CATNPPNISVVLYYTGELFF. CDR3 nucleotide sequence: TGTGCCACCAATCCACCTAATATTTCGGTCGTGTTGTACTACACCGGGGAGCTGTTTTTT.

The chain carries TRBV6-6 and TRBJ1-1, with 9 bases that match TRBD1. This CDR3 region has 14 residues. V shed 6 bases and J 7 bases; nucleotides not matched to a gene: 9. Germline V lookup: CDR1 MNHNY, CDR2 SVGAGI (reference sequence). CDR3 coding DNA: TGTGCCAGCAGAACAGACAGGGGGTTTGGTGAAGCTTTCTTT. Its protein is CASRTDRGFGEAFF.

The chain is built from TRBV6-5 and TRBJ1-2, with a weak D call TRBD1 (6 bases). Trimming removed 6 bases from V and 2 bases from J, with 16 bases in between. The CDR3 totals 15 residues. The germline V gene has CDR1 MNHEY and CDR2 SVGAGI. CDR3 in DNA: TGTGCCAGCAGCCCCAATGACAGGCTAAACTATGGCTACACCTTC. This encodes CASSPNDRLNYGYTF.

This rearrangement joins TRBV5-1 to TRBJ2-5; a possible D gene is TRBD2 (7 bases). The CDR3 loop spans 14 amino acids. The V end lost 6 bases, the J end lost 5 bases, and 17 bases lay between the germline ends. Germline-derived CDR1 and CDR2 are SGHRS and YFSETQ. Here the CDR3 reads CASMWGGGAETQYF. CDR3 DNA: TGCGCCAGCATGTGGGGGGGCGGCGCCGAGACCCAGTACTTC.

The chain recombines TRBV10-3 with TRBJ1-2; D unresolved. V lost 5 bases to trimming and J lost 8 bases, with 12 bases between them. Germline values: CDR1 ENHRY, CDR2 SYGVKD. The CDR3 runs 12 residues. The DNA of the CDR3 is TGTGCCATCAGTTCCCAAATGGCCGGCTACACCTTC. Protein: CAISSQMAGYTF.

V and J are TRBV5-1 and TRBJ2-7, with 10 bases lining up with TRBD1. V dropped 7 bases and J dropped 3; count of bases not matched to a gene: 7. The CDR3 is 14 residues long. CDR1 is SGHRS, CDR2 YFSETQ, per germline. In nucleotides, the CDR3 is TGCGCCAGCTCAACCGGGACAGGGGACTACGAGCAGTACTTC. Protein: CASSTGTGDYEQYF.

The chain uses TRBV11-2 and TRBJ2-6; tentative D call: TRBD1 (5 bases). V was cut by 9 bases and J by 4 bases, with 10 bases left in between. Germline assignment: CDR1 SGHAT and CDR2 FQNNGV. This CDR3 comprises 13 residues. This chain's CDR3 is CARGDSGANVLTF. The CDR3 DNA sequence: TGTGCCAGAGGGGATTCGGGGGCCAACGTCCTGACTTTC.

This rearrangement joins TRBV7-9 to TRBJ1-3; 8 bases agree with TRBD1. This CDR3 spans 16 amino acids. V lost 5 bases, J lost 3 bases, and 9 bases stayed unmatched. Germline V gene sequence: CDR1 SEHNR, CDR2 FQNEAQ (reference sequence). The CDR3 DNA reads TGTGCCAGCAGCATCGGGAGCAGGGGGCATGGAAACACCATATATTTT. Translating it yields CASSIGSRGHGNTIYF.

The V gene is TRBV19, the J gene TRBJ1-6; the D gene is possibly TRBD1 (5 bases). With 6 bases removed from V and 0 bases from J, the gap between germline ends came to 15 bases. Germline V lookup: CDR1 LNHDA, CDR2 SQIVND (reference sequence). The CDR3 covers 17 residues. Here the CDR3 DNA reads TGTGCCAGTAGCCGGGGGGTAAAGAGCTCCTATAATTCACCCCTCCACTTT. Translated, it gives CASSRGVKSSYNSPLHF.

The J gene is TRBJ1-1, the V gene TRBV6-5; 8 bases fit TRBD1. J gave up 5 bases and V 4 bases, and 9 bases lay outside the gene matches. CDR1 is MNHEY, CDR2 SVGAGI, per germline. The CDR3 spans 15 residues. The CDR3, as DNA: TGTGCCAGCAGTTTTGAACAGGGGGTTAAGACTGAAGCTTTCTTT. Its protein product is CASSFEQGVKTEAFF.

The chain links TRBV6-6 to TRBJ2-5; TRBD2 agrees at 8 bases. CDR3 length: 14 amino acids. Germline CDR1 MNHNY, CDR2 SVGAGI (reference sequence). The junction had 7 bases not matched to a gene; V was cut back by 6 bases and J by 4 bases. In DNA, the CDR3 is TGTGCCAGCAGCGAGACTAGCGTTCGAGAGACCCAGTACTTC. Amino acids: CASSETSVRETQYF.